The 21 T cell receptor beta chains listed next were all sequenced from one sample in a study of blood T cell repertoires in COVID-19. Clones were sequenced by immunoSEQ multiplex PCR, and TCRdb holds only the in-frame ones, with some missing. The sample consists of 120,000 or so clones, about 83% of them appearing once. Sample: PBMCs or T cells enriched from blood (not recorded which). These receptors originate from a woman aged 25 to 39 who had recovered from COVID-19.

The chain recombines TRBV7-9 with TRBJ2-7, with 7 bases fitting TRBD2. This CDR3 spans 16 amino acids. Germline V gene lookup returns CDR1 SEHNR and CDR2 FQNEAQ (reference sequence). Trimming removed 2 bases from V and 4 bases from J; junction bases left unmatched: 11. CDR3 sequence reads: CASSLSPTRGKYEQYF. For the CDR3, the DNA is TGTGCCAGCAGCTTAAGTCCCACGCGGGGGAAATACGAGCAGTACTTC.

As concerns this clone: The junction shows a germline mismatch at one end, possibly a read error. This rearrangement joins TRBV11-2 to TRBJ2-3; D is possibly TRBD2 (5 bases). Per germline, CDR1 SGHAT and CDR2 FQNNGV. The CDR3 length is 17 residues. CDR3 region: CASSLYGAKPSTVTQYF. The DNA of the CDR3 is TGTGCCAGCAGCTTATATGGAGCAAAACCTAGCACAGTTACGCAGTATTTT.

This rearrangement joins TRBV5-1 to TRBJ2-7; TRBD1 matches at 12 bases. The CDR3 sequence is 15 residues long. The V segment lost 4 bases and the J segment 6 bases; nucleotides outside the gene matches: 8. Germline values: CDR1 SGHRS, CDR2 YFSETQ. CDR3 protein: CASSPRGQGASEQYF. The CDR3 DNA sequence: TGCGCCAGCAGCCCACGGGGACAGGGGGCAAGCGAGCAGTACTTC.

J is TRBJ1-5 and V is TRBV24-1; TRBD1 is a possible D gene (6 bases). Germline assignment: CDR1 KGHDR and CDR2 SFDVKD. V dropped 5 bases and J dropped 6 bases, with 16 bases sitting between them. The CDR3 loop spans 15 amino acids. CDR3 nucleotides: TGTGCCACCAGTGGTCAGGACAGAAGTAGTCAGCCCCAGCATTTT. As protein: CATSGQDRSSQPQHF.

CDR3 in DNA: TGTGCCAGCAGCTTTGGCCAGAATAGCAATCAGCCCCAGCATTTT. Encoded protein: CASSFGQNSNQPQHF. The chain is built from TRBV5-5 and TRBJ1-5; D call uncertain. V shed 2 bases and J shed 0 bases, with 9 bases lying between them. The CDR3 totals 15 residues. Per germline, CDR1 SGHKS and CDR2 YYEKEE (reference sequence).

The chain recombines TRBV6-2 or TRBV6-3 with TRBJ1-6; D is uncertain. V lost 0 bases and J 5 bases, leaving 8 bases between the germline ends. CDR3 length: 15 residues. Germline V CDR1 and CDR2: MNHEY, SVGEGT. The CDR3 region has the DNA TGTGCCAGCAGTTACTCGCCGGGGAATAATTCACCCCTCCACTTT. Its protein product is CASSYSPGNNSPLHF.

The CDR3 DNA is TGTGCCTGGGGAAAACACCCGGGACAGGGTTATGAAAAACTGTTTTTT. It codes for CAWGKHPGQGYEKLFF. The chain employs TRBV30 and TRBJ1-4; 9 bases are shared with TRBD1. This CDR3 region has 16 residues. V was pared by 5 bases and J by 6 bases, with 13 bases of the junction left unmatched. Germline V gene lookup returns CDR1 GTSNPN and CDR2 SVGIG (reference sequence).

This clone has only one observation. The V call is TRBV5-1, the J call TRBJ2-7, with 11 bases matching TRBD1. The germline CDR1 and CDR2 sequences are SGHRS and YFSETQ. After removal of 4 bases from V and 5 bases from J, the junction contained 5 bases not matched to a gene. The CDR3 has 14 amino acids. The CDR3, as DNA: TGCGCCAGCAGCCCAGGGACAGGGGGGAACGAGCAGTACTTC. It is translated as CASSPGTGGNEQYF.

The chain combines TRBV2 with TRBJ2-1, with 12 positions matching TRBD2. CDR1 is SNHLY and CDR2 is FYNNEI in the germline V gene. J gave up 5 bases and V 4 bases, and 3 bases lay outside the gene matches. The CDR3 consists of 15 residues. The CDR3 loop is CASSGLAGAHNEQFF. CDR3 in DNA: TGTGCCAGCAGTGGACTAGCGGGAGCCCACAATGAGCAGTTCTTC.

This clone was observed a handful of times. The rearrangement joins TRBV5-4 to TRBJ2-3; D gene ambiguous. The CDR3 is 11 residues long. Trimming shortened V by 4 bases and J by 4 bases, and 4 bases separated the two germline ends. Germline CDR1 and CDR2: SGHNT and YYREEE (reference sequence). Here the CDR3 DNA reads TGTGCCAGCAGCCTGTCAGATACGCAGTATTTT. Translation: CASSLSDTQYF.

The V gene is TRBV29-1, the J gene TRBJ2-3; TRBD2 agrees at 8 bases. Looked up from germline, CDR1 is SQVTM and CDR2 is ANQGSEA. This CDR3 has 13 residues. V lost 6 bases and J lost 2; bases outside the gene matches: 4. The CDR3, as DNA: TGCAGCGTGTCTAGCGGGTTCACAGATACGCAGTATTTT. Its protein is CSVSSGFTDTQYF.

The CDR3 DNA sequence: TGTGCCAGCAGTTGGCTAGGAACGACCTACGAGCAGTACTTC. Protein: CASSWLGTTYEQYF. The gene calls are TRBV27 and TRBJ2-7; no clear D gene. The germline V gene encodes CDR1 MNHEY and CDR2 SMNVEV (reference sequence). The ends were cut back, 4 bases at V and 2 bases at J, with 12 bases in the middle. The CDR3 contains 14 residues.

The sample holds a few counts of this clone. The chain is built from TRBV27 and TRBJ1-5, with no clear D. The germline CDR1 and CDR2 sequences are MNHEY and SMNVEV (reference sequence). The V end was cut by 5 bases, the J end by 3 bases, with 11 bases between. The CDR3 totals 14 residues. The CDR3 spells CASSLAVYNQPQHF. The CDR3 nucleotides are TGTGCCAGCAGTCTGGCAGTATACAATCAGCCCCAGCATTTT.

This chain joins TRBV18 and TRBJ2-2; weak D call: TRBD2 (6 bases). Trimming cost V 6 bases and J 0 bases, with 17 bases left between them. The length of the CDR3 is 17 residues. CDR1 KGHSH and CDR2 LQKENI come from the germline V gene. CDR3: CASSLDFSGTNTGELFF. Written as DNA, the CDR3 is TGTGCCAGCTCCCTCGACTTTAGCGGCACGAACACCGGGGAGCTGTTTTTT.

The chain couples TRBV28 to TRBJ1-4; the D gene is possibly TRBD1 (5 bases). V was pared by 5 bases and J by 1 base, with 11 bases between. Germline assignment: CDR1 MDHEN and CDR2 SYDVKM. The CDR3 contains 15 residues. This CDR3 is CASSPPGGTNEKLFF. The CDR3 coding sequence is TGTGCCAGCAGTCCCCCGGGGGGAACTAATGAAAAACTGTTTTTT.

The chain links TRBV10-3 to TRBJ2-1, with 12 positions matching TRBD2. Germline values: CDR1 ENHRY, CDR2 SYGVKD. V gave up 5 bases and J gave up 9 bases; unmatched junction bases: 5. The CDR3 extends over 14 amino acids. The CDR3 is CAISSASGRAEQFF. The CDR3 nucleotides are TGTGCCATCAGTAGCGCTAGCGGGAGGGCTGAGCAGTTCTTC.

The chain is built from TRBV18 and TRBJ2-3; 7 bases are shared with TRBD2. V was clipped by 4 bases and J by 4 bases; unmatched bases: 2. The CDR3 runs to 13 residues. The germline gives CDR1 KGHSH, CDR2 LQKENI. Here the CDR3 DNA reads TGTGCCAGCTCACGAGGACTAGCAGATACGCAGTATTTT. Its translation is CASSRGLADTQYF.

The CDR3 nucleotides are TGTGCCACCAGTGATAGCGGGAGCCCTCTTACGTACAATGAGCAGTTCTTC. Translation gives CATSDSGSPLTYNEQFF. This chain joins TRBV24-1 and TRBJ2-1; the match to TRBD2 covers 8 bases. V lost 3 bases and J lost 4; bases outside the gene matches: 10. The germline V gene has CDR1 KGHDR and CDR2 SFDVKD. The CDR3 is made up of 17 amino acids.

This sequence joins TRBV6-5 and TRBJ1-6, with unresolved D. Germline V gene lookup returns CDR1 MNHEY and CDR2 SVGAGI. Between the trimmed V and J ends, which lost 4 bases and 7 bases, there was a span of 8 bases. CDR3 length equals 13 residues. In DNA, the CDR3 is TGTGCCAGCAGTTTAGGCGGCAATTCACCCCTCCACTTT. This gives the protein CASSLGGNSPLHF.

This clone was detected only a few times. The genes are TRBV5-1 and TRBJ1-1, with a possible D match to TRBD1 (5 bases). The CDR3 totals 15 residues. V was pared by 2 bases and J by 5 bases, with 16 bases between. Germline V gene sequence: CDR1 SGHRS, CDR2 YFSETQ. The CDR3 here is CASSFGARRGTEAFF. The CDR3 nucleotides are TGCGCCAGCAGCTTCGGGGCGCGGAGGGGAACTGAAGCTTTCTTT.

The rearrangement uses TRBV7-2 and TRBJ2-5; a weak D match, TRBD1 (5 bases). The ends were cut back, 3 bases at V and 4 bases at J, with 12 bases in the middle. The CDR3 extends over 14 amino acids. Germline V gene data show CDR1 as SGHTA and CDR2 as FQGNSA. The CDR3 spells CASSLGRSTETQYF. CDR3 sequence (DNA): TGTGCCAGCAGCTTGGGGCGTTCAACAGAGACCCAGTACTTC.